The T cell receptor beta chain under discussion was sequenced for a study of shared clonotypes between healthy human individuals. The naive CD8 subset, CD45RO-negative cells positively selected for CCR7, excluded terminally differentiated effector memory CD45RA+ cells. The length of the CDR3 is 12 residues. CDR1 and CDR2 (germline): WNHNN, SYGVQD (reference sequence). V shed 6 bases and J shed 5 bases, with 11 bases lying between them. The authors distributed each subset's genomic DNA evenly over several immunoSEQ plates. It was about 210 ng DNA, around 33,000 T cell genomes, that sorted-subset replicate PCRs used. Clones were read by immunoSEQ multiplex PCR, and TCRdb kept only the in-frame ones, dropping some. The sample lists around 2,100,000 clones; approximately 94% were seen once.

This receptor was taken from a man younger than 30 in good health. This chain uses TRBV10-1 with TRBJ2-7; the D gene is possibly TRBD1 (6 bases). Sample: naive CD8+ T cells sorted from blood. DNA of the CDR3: TGCGCCAGCAGCGGCAGGGGTGACGAGCAGTACTTC. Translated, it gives CASSGRGDEQYF.